A single sample gave rise to the 32 T cell receptor beta chains below, sequenced in a study of post-analysis software for immune sequencing data. Study-level findings and limits: TRBV5-6, TRBV5-1 and TRBV20-1 were among several TRBV segments more frequent in patients than controls.

What these receptors recognize is not known. Prepared libraries of TCR beta cDNA carried unique molecular identifiers. TCRdb analysed the PCR reads with MiXCR anew, one entry per CDR3 protein. The sample contains about 460,000 distinct CDR3 sequences, under 55% of which appear only once. Specimen: blood. These receptors originate from a girl between 10 and 17 years old with multiple sclerosis.

The rearrangement uses TRBV24-1 and TRBJ2-5; tentatively, D is TRBD1 (6 bases). CDR3 size: 14 residues. V was cut by 7 bases and J by 1 base, with 12 bases left in between. Germline V CDR1 and CDR2: KGHDR, SFDVKD. In DNA, the CDR3 is TGTGCCACCAGGGCTGGGGGCGCCCAAGAGACCCAGTACTTC. Amino acids: CATRAGGAQETQYF.

Concerning this clonotype: Since a much larger clone is just one base distant, this may be a read error. The rearrangement uses TRBV4-1 and TRBJ2-5; D is unclear. The CDR3 is 15 amino acids. Germline assignment: CDR1 MGHRA and CDR2 YSYEKL. The CDR3 loop is CASSRYEQNQETLYF. The CDR3 DNA reads TGCGCCAGCAGTAGATATGAGCAAAATCAAGAGACCCTGTACTTC.

At least ten counts were recorded for this clonotype. The chain is built from TRBV20-1 and TRBJ2-7; the D gene could be TRBD1 or TRBD2 (5 bases each). The CDR3 runs to 13 residues. Trimming took off 6 bases at V and 4 bases at J, with 16 bases between the two ends. Germline loops: CDR1 DFQATT, CDR2 SNEGSKA (reference sequence). CDR3 nucleotide sequence: TGCAGTGCAGAGGATCCGGGGCTATACGAGCAGTACTTC. Residues: CSAEDPGLYEQYF.

Only a few counts were recorded for this clonotype. The J gene is TRBJ2-1, the V gene TRBV3-1, with 14 positions matching TRBD2. Trimming took 3 bases from V and 8 from J; bases not matched to a gene: 9. Germline V gene sequence: CDR1 LGHDT, CDR2 YNNKEL (reference sequence). The CDR3 totals 17 residues. In DNA, the CDR3 is TGTGCCAGCAGCCAGACTAGCGGGAGGGCCCGGGACTATGAGCAGTTCTTC. It translates to CASSQTSGRARDYEQFF.

This clonotype was counted between two and nine times. The rearrangement links TRBV4-1 to TRBJ2-5; 9 positions match TRBD2. The V gene end was trimmed by 1 base and the J gene end by 2 bases; junction bases not matched to a gene: 11. CDR3 length: 18 amino acids. Germline CDR1 MGHRA, CDR2 YSYEKL. In nucleotides, the CDR3 is TGCGCCAGCAGCCAAGTGGGATTGCTAGCGGGAACACAAGAGACCCAGTACTTC. Protein product: CASSQVGLLAGTQETQYF.

This chain joins TRBV7-2 and TRBJ2-7; the match to TRBD2 covers 8 bases. Germline V gene sequence: CDR1 SGHTA, CDR2 FQGNSA. CDR3 length: 16 residues. The ends lost 0 bases at V and 2 bases at J; junction bases unmatched: 6. The DNA for the CDR3 is TGTGCCAGCAGCTTAGCGTCAGCGGGAGCCGCCTACGAGCAGTACTTC. This codes for CASSLASAGAAYEQYF.

This clonotype turned up a few times. For the CDR3, the DNA is TGTGCCAGCGGAGCGGGAGCCGAGCAGTACTTC. Residues: CASGAGAEQYF. This chain uses TRBV7-9 with TRBJ2-5; TRBD2 aligns across 8 bases. The end of the DNA aligns better with TRBJ2-7, so the J call may be wrong. CDR3 length: 11 amino acids. From germline, CDR1 is SEHNR and CDR2 FQNEAQ (reference sequence).

The CDR3 sequence: CASSREQRQETQYF. CDR3 coding DNA: TGTGCCAGTTCCCGGGAGCAAAGGCAAGAGACCCAGTACTTC. The rearrangement uses TRBV28 and TRBJ2-5, with a tentative D call TRBD2 (6 bases). The ends were cut back, 9 bases at V and 2 bases at J, with 16 bases in the middle. The germline V gene has CDR1 MDHEN and CDR2 SYDVKM. The CDR3 runs to 14 residues. Together with reference TRBV28 and TRBJ2-5, the CDR3 gives the full variable domain: DVKVTQSSRYLVKRTGEKVFLECVQDMDHENMFWYRQDPGLGLRLIYFSYDVKMKEKGDIPEGYSVSREKKERFSLILESASTNQTSMYLCASSREQRQETQYFGPGTRLLVL.

The chain uses TRBV3-1 and TRBJ2-1, with TRBD2 matching 10 bases. Germline V gene lookup returns CDR1 LGHDT and CDR2 YNNKEL (reference sequence). With V trimmed by 4 bases and J by 5 bases, 11 bases remained unmatched. The CDR3 sequence is 17 residues long. CDR3 coding DNA: TGTGCCAGCAGCCTTACTTCGAGCGGGAGGGAGAACAATGAGCAGTTCTTC. Protein: CASSLTSSGRENNEQFF.

The table lists this clonotype with a few counts. The chain is built from TRBV29-1 and TRBJ2-5; the match to TRBD1 covers 9 bases. Germline V gene sequence: CDR1 SQVTM, CDR2 ANQGSEA. The CDR3 contains 14 residues. Trimming at V came to 4 bases and at J to 0 bases, leaving 3 bases not matched to a gene. The CDR3 coding sequence is TGCAGCGTTGGACAGGGGGATTACCAAGAGACCCAGTACTTC. Translated, it gives CSVGQGDYQETQYF.

In this sample, this clonotype turned up a few times. This sequence joins TRBV7-9 and TRBJ2-1; maybe TRBD1 (6 bases). CDR1 SEHNR and CDR2 FQNEAQ come from the germline V gene (reference sequence). V lost 5 bases and J 4 bases, leaving 12 bases between the germline ends. This CDR3 has 14 amino acids. As DNA, the CDR3 is TGTGCCAGCAGCAAGGACGGACAGTACAATGAGCAGTTCTTC. It translates to CASSKDGQYNEQFF.

This clonotype was counted many times. Mismatch with germline at one junction end may stem from a read error. This chain uses TRBV7-9 with TRBJ2-5; D uncertain. The CDR3 runs to 13 residues. Looked up from germline, CDR1 is SEHNR and CDR2 is FQNEAQ (reference sequence). The DNA of the CDR3 is TGTGCCAGCAGTTTAGAAGTGGGAGAGACCCAGTACTTC. This encodes CASSLEVGETQYF.

The chain joins TRBV9 to TRBJ1-4; D unresolved. Looked up from germline, CDR1 is SGDLS and CDR2 is YYNGEE. Trimming pared 0 bases from V and 4 bases from J, leaving 4 bases between. This CDR3 is 13 amino acids long. The CDR3 nucleotides read TGTGCCAGCAGCGTAGAGATTAATGAAAAACTGTTTTTT. This gives the protein CASSVEINEKLFF.

The CDR3 region is CASSFRVSTQNIQYF. CDR3 DNA: TGTGCCAGCAGTTTTCGTGTTAGCACGCAAAACATTCAGTACTTC. The V call is TRBV12-3 or TRBV12-4, the J call TRBJ2-4; D is undetermined. The CDR3 consists of 15 residues. Trimming removed 3 bases from V and 5 bases from J, with 14 bases in between.

The chain uses TRBV20-1 and TRBJ2-7; 12 positions agree with TRBD2. V shed 1 base and J 2 bases; nucleotides not matched to a gene: 3. The germline CDR1 and CDR2 sequences are DFQATT and SNEGSKA (reference sequence). There are 15 residues in the CDR3. As DNA, the CDR3 is TGCAGTGCTAGAGTCCGGACTAGCGGGGCCTACGAGCAGTACTTC. Translating it yields CSARVRTSGAYEQYF.

The chain recombines TRBV6-6 with TRBJ2-4; D possibly corresponds to TRBD2 (6 bases). The V end lost 2 bases, the J end lost 15 bases, and 20 bases lay between the germline ends. Germline CDR1 reads MNHNY; CDR2 reads SVGAGI (reference sequence). The CDR3 sequence is 14 residues long. The CDR3 reads CASSYDSSIRELYF. In DNA, the CDR3 is TGTGCCAGCAGTTACGATAGCTCTATCCGGGAGTTGTACTTC.

V is TRBV9 and J is TRBJ1-5; TRBD1 matches 9 bases. V shed 0 bases and J 8 bases; nucleotides not matched to a gene: 12. Germline V gene lookup returns CDR1 SGDLS and CDR2 YYNGEE. The CDR3 is 17 residues long. The CDR3 here is CASSVGRDRVFWKPQHF. The CDR3 region has the DNA TGTGCCAGCAGCGTAGGTCGGGACAGGGTATTCTGGAAGCCCCAGCATTTT.

The gene calls are TRBV12-3 or TRBV12-4 and TRBJ2-1, with TRBD2 matching over 8 bases. The CDR3 is 14 residues long. Germline trimming cut 2 bases from V and 7 bases from J; bases unmatched to any gene: 4. The DNA of the CDR3 is TGTGCCAGCAGTTTACTTCCTAGCGGGAATGAGCAGTTCTTC. Translating gives CASSLLPSGNEQFF.

This clonotype has only one observation. The J gene is TRBJ2-3, the V gene TRBV10-3, with D perhaps TRBD2 (6 bases). Trimming stripped 7 bases from V and 1 base from J, with 9 bases between. CDR3 length: 13 residues. In germline, CDR1 is ENHRY, CDR2 SYGVKD. The DNA of the CDR3 is TGTGCCATCACCGCTAGCGGCACAGATACGCAGTATTTT. Translation: CAITASGTDTQYF.

CDR3 loop: CATSDWTGGIQQFF. CDR3 DNA sequence: TGTGCCACCAGTGATTGGACAGGGGGAATCCAGCAGTTCTTC. V gene TRBV24-1 combines with J gene TRBJ2-1; 10 bases are a match to TRBD1. J lost 11 bases, V lost 2 bases, and 5 bases had no gene match. The CDR3 extends over 14 amino acids. CDR1 is KGHDR and CDR2 is SFDVKD in the germline V gene.

To note about this clonotype: Relative to the germline gene, one junction end is altered; a read error may explain this. This chain links TRBV5-1 with TRBJ2-7, with TRBD1 matching over 9 bases. The CDR3 is made up of 15 amino acids. Germline loops: CDR1 SGHRS, CDR2 YFSETQ. CDR3 nucleotide sequence: TGCGCCAGCAGCCCAATGGACAGGGGTTGGTACGAGCAGGACTTC. As protein: CASSPMDRGWYEQDF.

This chain uses TRBV12-3 or TRBV12-4 with TRBJ2-5; no firm D call. The DNA end is more similar to TRBJ2-7, so the J call may be wrong. CDR3 length: 15 residues. The CDR3 here is CASSLKGKGYNEQYF. Here the CDR3 DNA reads TGTGCCAGCAGTTTGAAGGGAAAAGGGTACAACGAGCAGTACTTC.

J is TRBJ2-5 and V is TRBV20-1, with 8 bases that match TRBD2. Germline V gene sequence: CDR1 DFQATT, CDR2 SNEGSKA (reference sequence). V dropped 0 bases and J dropped 4; count of bases not matched to a gene: 4. This CDR3 spans 14 amino acids. CDR3 DNA sequence: TGCAGTGCTAGAGAAGCGGGAGTTTTAGAGACCCAGTACTTC. Protein sequence: CSAREAGVLETQYF.

This chain links TRBV27 with TRBJ1-4; 12 bases are shared with TRBD1. The CDR3 is 19 amino acids. The V and J ends lost 6 bases and 2 bases, in that order; junction bases with no gene match: 13. Per germline, CDR1 MNHEY and CDR2 SMNVEV (reference sequence). CDR3 in DNA: TGTGCCAGCAGCCTCCCCCCGGGACAGGGGGCAGGGACTAATGAAAAACTGTTTTTT. Translating it yields CASSLPPGQGAGTNEKLFF.

This clonotype was recorded a few times. As DNA, the CDR3 is TGTGCCAGCAGCTCCGTCGGGAGGGCCTTCACAGATACGCAGTATTTT. This sequence encodes CASSSVGRAFTDTQYF. The rearrangement joins TRBV5-5 to TRBJ2-3; 8 nucleotides align to TRBD2. Germline trimming cut 3 bases from V and 2 bases from J; bases unmatched to any gene: 8. The CDR3 runs 16 residues. Germline assignment: CDR1 SGHKS and CDR2 YYEKEE (reference sequence).

The chain couples TRBV12-3 or TRBV12-4 to TRBJ2-5, with D unresolved. V lost 3 bases to trimming and J lost 4 bases, with 12 bases between them. The CDR3 is 14 residues long. CDR3 DNA sequence: TGTGCCAGCAGTTTGTTAGACATAAGAGAGACCCAGTACTTC. It yields the protein CASSLLDIRETQYF.

This clonotype turned up a few times. The chain uses TRBV27 and TRBJ2-7; 11 positions agree with TRBD2. CDR3 length: 16 amino acids. In germline, CDR1 is MNHEY, CDR2 SMNVEV (reference sequence). With 5 bases clipped from V and 3 bases from J, the junction kept 9 bases outside the gene matches. For the CDR3, the DNA is TGTGCCAGCAGTCCCGGGACTAGCGGAAACTTCTACGAGCAGTACTTC. It translates to CASSPGTSGNFYEQYF.

This clonotype was picked up one time. This sequence joins TRBV3-1 and TRBJ1-5; 8 bases are shared with TRBD1. J gave up 5 bases and V 4 bases, and 7 bases lay outside the gene matches. The CDR3 is made up of 15 amino acids. CDR1 is LGHDT and CDR2 is YNNKEL in the germline V gene (reference sequence). The CDR3 is CASSPDRGSDQPQHF. CDR3 DNA sequence: TGTGCCAGCAGCCCCGACAGGGGCTCTGATCAGCCCCAGCATTTT.

This chain joins TRBV24-1 and TRBJ2-3, with 9 bases fitting TRBD1. The germline V gene encodes CDR1 KGHDR and CDR2 SFDVKD. This CDR3 contains 16 residues. Trimming at V came to 2 bases and at J to 4 bases, leaving 6 bases not matched to a gene. The CDR3 DNA reads TGTGCCACCAGTGATTCGGGACAGGGAGCTTCAGATACGCAGTATTTT. Its translation is CATSDSGQGASDTQYF.

J is TRBJ2-7 and V is TRBV6-1; D may correspond to TRBD1 or TRBD2 (6 bases each). The CDR3 runs 14 residues. Germline CDR1 is MNHNS and CDR2 is SASEGT. Deletions cut 6 bases from V and 2 bases from J, with 14 bases between. CDR3 nucleotide sequence: TGTGCCAGCAGGCGGGACAACCAAGCCTACGAGCAGTACTTC. Translation: CASRRDNQAYEQYF.

In DNA form, the CDR3 reads TGCAGTGCCCTTGCTAGCGGGAGCTACAATGAGCAGTTCTTC. Amino acids: CSALASGSYNEQFF. The genes are TRBV20-1 and TRBJ2-1; 10 bases match TRBD2. Trimming removed 6 bases from V and 3 bases from J; junction bases left unmatched: 5. This CDR3 contains 14 residues. CDR1 DFQATT and CDR2 SNEGSKA come from the germline V gene (reference sequence).

The J gene is TRBJ2-1, the V gene TRBV7-9; no clear D. The CDR3 is 17 residues long. V was pared by 4 bases and J by 6 bases, with 22 bases between. Germline CDR1 and CDR2: SEHNR and FQNEAQ (reference sequence). The CDR3 sequence is CASSSVRRGRPSNEQFF. CDR3 sequence (DNA): TGTGCCAGCAGCTCGGTGCGTCGAGGCAGACCGTCCAATGAGCAGTTCTTC. The variable domain in full, with the rest retrieved from reference TRBV7-9 and TRBJ2-1, is DTGVSQNPRHKITKRGQNVTFRCDPISEHNRLYWYRQTLGQGPEFLTYFQNEAQLEKSRLLSDRFSAERPKGSFSTLEIQRTEQGDSAMYLCASSSVRRGRPSNEQFFGPGTRLTVL.